This T cell receptor beta chain is drawn from a study of technical replicates of blood from several donors. Per germline, CDR1 MNHNY and CDR2 SVGAGI (reference sequence). The CDR3 runs 15 residues. V lost 2 bases to trimming and J lost 4 bases, with 15 bases between them. Measured with immunoSEQ multiplex PCR; TCRdb has only the in-frame clones, and not every one. The sample holds roughly 68,000 clones, about 90% seen once. V gene TRBV6-6 combines with J gene TRBJ2-7; D gene unclear. The receptor's source is a human donor in good health. Material: T cells isolated from PBMCs. CDR3 amino acids: CASSYKVEAAYEQYF. In nucleotides, the CDR3 is TGTGCCAGCAGTTACAAAGTTGAGGCGGCATACGAGCAGTACTTC.